This T cell receptor (beta chain) is from a study of T cells in tumors after PD-1 blockade. Study context: During anti-PD-1 treatment, some patients continued daily vismodegib 150 mg.

Concerning this clone itself: What it binds is not known.

Germline CDR1 is MNHEY and CDR2 is SVGAGI. V gave up 0 bases and J gave up 3 bases, with 6 bases separating them. This CDR3 region has 14 residues. General study results and limits: About 40% of tumor TCR clonotypes were also found in blood.

The data were produced by immunoSEQ multiplex PCR, yet TCRdb's version contains in-frame clones alone and is incomplete. Of roughly 59,000 clones in the sample, about 80% are singletons; the top ten hold 13%. The chain uses TRBV6-5 and TRBJ1-5; D uncertain. The sequence was collected from a human donor with basal cell carcinoma. This specimen consisted of PBMCs, obtained before anti-PD-1 treatment. This CDR3 reads CASSYSGANQPQHF. In DNA, the CDR3 is TGTGCCAGCAGTTACTCCGGAGCCAATCAGCCCCAGCATTTT.